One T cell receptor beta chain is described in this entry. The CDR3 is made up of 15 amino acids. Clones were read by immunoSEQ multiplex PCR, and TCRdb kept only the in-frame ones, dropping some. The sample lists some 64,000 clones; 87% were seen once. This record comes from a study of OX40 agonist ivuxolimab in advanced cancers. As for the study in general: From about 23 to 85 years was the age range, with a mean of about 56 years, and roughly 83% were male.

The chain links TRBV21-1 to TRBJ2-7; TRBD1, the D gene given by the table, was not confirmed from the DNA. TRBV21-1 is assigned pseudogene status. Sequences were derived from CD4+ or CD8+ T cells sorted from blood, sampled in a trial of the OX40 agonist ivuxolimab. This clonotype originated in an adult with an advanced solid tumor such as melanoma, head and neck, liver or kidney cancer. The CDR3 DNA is TGTGCCAGCAGCCTCAGGCAAAGGGACAGGGGCGAGCAGTACTTC. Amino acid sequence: CASSLRQRDRGEQYF.